This entry lists 26 T cell receptor beta chains sequenced from one sample in a study of early T cells in non-severe SARS-CoV-2 infection. TCRdb processed the 5' RACE reads anew with MiXCR; each CDR3 protein has one entry. In the table there are fewer than 25,000 distinct CDR3 sequences, about 3.7% of which are singletons. Sequencing input: whole blood. The origin of the receptors is an adult who was a healthcare worker with PCR-confirmed SARS-CoV-2 infection or an uninfected control (not recorded which).

This clonotype appeared many times. V and J are TRBV6-5 and TRBJ1-5; TRBD1 aligns across 11 bases. Germline V lookup: CDR1 MNHEY, CDR2 SVGAGI. The CDR3 loop spans 15 amino acids. V was pared by 4 bases and J by 7 bases, with 6 bases of the junction left unmatched. CDR3 loop: CASSLGTGGAQPQHF. The CDR3 DNA sequence: TGTGCCAGCAGTTTAGGGACAGGGGGAGCCCAGCCCCAGCATTTT.

The genes are TRBV5-1 and TRBJ1-1; no clear D gene. The V end was cut by 7 bases, the J end by 6 bases, with 13 bases between. The CDR3 contains 12 residues. Germline V gene sequence: CDR1 SGHRS, CDR2 YFSETQ. The CDR3 here is CASSTDRAEAFF. CDR3 coding DNA: TGCGCCAGCTCGACCGATAGGGCTGAAGCTTTCTTT.

This clonotype was detected many times. The chain uses TRBV7-6 and TRBJ2-1; D gene unclear. Trimming removed 2 bases from V and 6 bases from J, with 17 bases in between. The CDR3 is 16 residues long. CDR1 is SGHVS, CDR2 FNYEAQ, per germline. Here the CDR3 reads CASSLKVSRESNEQFF. The CDR3 DNA follows: TGTGCCAGCAGCTTAAAGGTGTCTCGAGAGAGCAATGAGCAGTTCTTC.

In its sample, this clonotype was seen many times. This chain connects TRBV2 to TRBJ2-3, with a tentative D call TRBD2 (6 bases). In germline, CDR1 is SNHLY, CDR2 FYNNEI. CDR3 length: 13 residues. V gave up 3 bases and J gave up 4 bases, with 8 bases separating them. CDR3 region: CASSDGGADTQYF. The CDR3 nucleotides read TGTGCCAGCAGTGATGGAGGGGCAGATACGCAGTATTTT.

This clonotype was found many times. The CDR3 reads CSARDAGGPNEQFF. The DNA for the CDR3 is TGCAGTGCTAGAGACGCGGGAGGGCCCAATGAGCAGTTCTTC. This rearrangement joins TRBV20-1 to TRBJ2-1, with 9 bases that match TRBD2. This CDR3 comprises 14 residues. The germline gives CDR1 DFQATT, CDR2 SNEGSKA (reference sequence). J lost 6 bases, V lost 0 bases, and 3 bases had no gene match.

This clonotype was found many times. The gene calls are TRBV4-1 and TRBJ2-3; 9 nucleotides match TRBD2. The CDR3 length is 16 residues. V shed 0 bases, J shed 4 bases, and the junction held 5 bases outside the gene matches. In germline, CDR1 is MGHRA, CDR2 YSYEKL. The CDR3 region is CASSQEPSGVSDTQYF. CDR3 nucleotide sequence: TGCGCCAGCAGCCAAGAACCTAGCGGGGTGTCAGATACGCAGTATTTT.

The gene calls are TRBV27 and TRBJ2-7, with D maybe TRBD1 (7 bases). Trimming took 8 bases from V and 1 from J, leaving 9 bases between them. The CDR3 loop spans 12 amino acids. Germline V CDR1 and CDR2: MNHEY, SMNVEV (reference sequence). This chain's CDR3 is CASAGGSYEQYF. The CDR3 nucleotides are TGTGCCAGCGCAGGGGGGTCCTACGAGCAGTACTTC.

In this sample, this clonotype turned up a few times. V gene TRBV6-2 or TRBV6-3 combines with J gene TRBJ2-2, with D unclear. This CDR3 contains 12 residues. Germline-derived CDR1 and CDR2 are MNHEY and SVGEGT. V was shortened by 1 base and J by 7 bases, with 4 bases between the two germline ends. This CDR3 is CASSYYVGELFF. The DNA for the CDR3 is TGTGCCAGCAGTTACTACGTCGGGGAGCTGTTTTTT.

This clonotype was seen ten or more times. This chain joins TRBV7-9 and TRBJ2-5; D remains unclear. Germline CDR1 reads SEHNR; CDR2 reads FQNEAQ (reference sequence). The CDR3 is 14 amino acids. V was cut by 1 base and J by 2 bases, with 8 bases left in between. Here the CDR3 reads CASSLVRSQETQYF. For the CDR3, the DNA is TGTGCCAGCAGCTTAGTTCGAAGTCAAGAGACCCAGTACTTC. Together with reference TRBV7-9 and TRBJ2-5, the CDR3 gives the full variable domain: DTGVSQNPRHKITKRGQNVTFRCDPISEHNRLYWYRQTLGQGPEFLTYFQNEAQLEKSRLLSDRFSAERPKGSFSTLEIQRTEQGDSAMYLCASSLVRSQETQYFGPGTRLLVL.

This clonotype was detected many times. This sequence joins TRBV18 and TRBJ1-4; D gene unclear. This CDR3 is 14 amino acids long. CDR1 and CDR2 (germline): KGHSH, LQKENI. Between the trimmed V and J ends, which lost 3 bases and 10 bases, there was a span of 15 bases. CDR3 nucleotides: TGTGCCAGCTCACCGGTCACTCCGGAGGGAAAACTGTTTTTT. Residues: CASSPVTPEGKLFF. The variable domain in full, with the rest retrieved from reference TRBV18 and TRBJ1-4, is NAGVMQNPRHLVRRRGQEARLRCSPMKGHSHVYWYRQLPEEGLKFMVYLQKENIIDESGMPKERFSAEFPKEGPSILRIQQVVRGDSAAYFCASSPVTPEGKLFFGSGTQLSVL.

V is TRBV20-1 and J is TRBJ2-1; TRBD2 matches at 10 bases. The trim removed 8 bases at V and 4 bases at J, leaving 5 bases unmatched. The CDR3 length is 13 residues. CDR1 and CDR2 from the germline V gene are DFQATT and SNEGSKA (reference sequence). The CDR3 protein is CSPSGRAYNEQFF. The CDR3 DNA follows: TGCAGTCCGAGCGGGAGGGCTTACAATGAGCAGTTCTTC.

In its sample, this clonotype was seen many times. The rearrangement links TRBV12-3 or TRBV12-4 to TRBJ2-7; D gene uncertain. The CDR3 runs to 13 residues. V was trimmed by 10 bases and J by 0 bases, leaving 13 bases between them. The CDR3 loop reads CATKGGDSYEQYF. CDR3 sequence (DNA): TGTGCCACCAAGGGTGGGGACTCCTACGAGCAGTACTTC.

This clonotype was seen at least ten times. This chain joins TRBV5-4 and TRBJ2-1, with TRBD2 matching 9 bases. Germline V gives CDR1 SGHNT, CDR2 YYREEE (reference sequence). The CDR3 runs 15 residues. With 5 bases clipped from V and 6 bases from J, the junction kept 9 bases outside the gene matches. CDR3 loop: CASRVGTSPGNEQFF. The DNA of the CDR3 is TGTGCCAGCAGAGTCGGGACTAGCCCCGGCAATGAGCAGTTCTTC. Full variable domain (rest looked up from reference TRBV5-4 and TRBJ2-1): ETGVTQSPTHLIKTRGQQVTLRCSSQSGHNTVSWYQQALGQGPQFIFQYYREEENGRGNFPPRFSGLQFPNYSSELNVNALELDDSALYLCASRVGTSPGNEQFFGPGTRLTVL.

The rearrangement links TRBV18 to TRBJ2-1; 12 bases are shared with TRBD1. Per germline, CDR1 KGHSH and CDR2 LQKENI. The V gene end was trimmed by 6 bases and the J gene end by 9 bases; junction bases not matched to a gene: 12. This CDR3 is built from 16 residues. The CDR3 reads CASSRQPGQGAPEQFF. The CDR3 coding sequence is TGTGCCAGCTCTCGCCAACCGGGACAGGGGGCCCCTGAGCAGTTCTTC.

This clonotype has ten or more counts. The rearrangement joins TRBV20-1 to TRBJ1-6; the D gene is possibly TRBD1 (5 bases). This CDR3 is built from 12 residues. V was pared by 4 bases and J by 7 bases, with 8 bases between. Germline values: CDR1 DFQATT, CDR2 SNEGSKA (reference sequence). CDR3 DNA sequence: TGCAGTGCTATACCAGGGAATTCACCCCTCCACTTT. Its protein is CSAIPGNSPLHF.

This clonotype was found many times. This chain connects TRBV12-3 or TRBV12-4 to TRBJ2-1, with a tentative D call TRBD1 (6 bases). The CDR3 runs 15 residues. V lost 2 bases to trimming and J lost 1 base, with 9 bases between them. The CDR3, as DNA: TGTGCCAGCAGTTTACGGCAGGGGTCCTACAATGAGCAGTTCTTC. It translates to CASSLRQGSYNEQFF.

In its sample, this clonotype was seen many times. J is TRBJ2-3 and V is TRBV7-9; 7 positions match TRBD2. J was trimmed by 5 bases and V by 4 bases; bases with no gene match: 6. The CDR3 is 14 amino acids. The germline V gene encodes CDR1 SEHNR and CDR2 FQNEAQ (reference sequence). The CDR3, as DNA: TGTGCCAGCAGCTCGCGGGAGTTGGAAGATACGCAGTATTTT. Amino acids: CASSSRELEDTQYF.

This clonotype was seen ten or more times. The chain joins TRBV10-1 to TRBJ2-1; D tentatively fits TRBD1 or TRBD2 (5 bases each). Germline loops: CDR1 WNHNN, CDR2 SYGVQD (reference sequence). There are 13 residues in the CDR3. V was clipped by 3 bases and J by 8 bases, with 11 bases between them. CDR3 loop: CASSDPGAHEQFF. The CDR3 nucleotides read TGCGCCAGCAGTGATCCCGGGGCGCATGAGCAGTTCTTC.

The sample holds a few counts of this clonotype. The rearrangement links TRBV7-2 to TRBJ2-3; 9 nucleotides agree with TRBD2. J lost 1 base, V lost 4 bases, and 6 bases had no gene match. The germline V gene encodes CDR1 SGHTA and CDR2 FQGNSA. The CDR3 covers 16 residues. CDR3 sequence (DNA): TGTGCCAGCAGCTGGGATTTAGCGGGAGGCACAGATACGCAGTATTTT. Protein product: CASSWDLAGGTDTQYF. The full variable domain, its missing parts supplied by reference TRBV7-2 and TRBJ2-3, is GAGVSQSPSNKVTEKGKDVELRCDPISGHTALYWYRQSLGQGLEFLIYFQGNSAPDKSGLPSDRFSAERTGGSVSTLTIQRTQQEDSAVYLCASSWDLAGGTDTQYFGPGTRLTVL.

The chain uses TRBV4-2 and TRBJ2-5; no firm D call. Trimming removed 0 bases from V and 0 bases from J, with 8 bases in between. CDR1 is LGHNA, CDR2 YNFKEQ, per germline. The CDR3 contains 15 residues. CDR3 region: CASSQDPGYQETQYF. The CDR3, as DNA: TGTGCCAGCAGCCAAGATCCCGGATACCAAGAGACCCAGTACTTC.

In this sample, this clonotype is medium-sized. CDR3: CSANPSGNTIYF. CDR3 DNA: TGCAGTGCTAACCCCTCTGGAAACACCATATATTTT. The rearrangement uses TRBV20-1 and TRBJ1-3, with D hard to call. Trimming shortened V by 4 bases and J by 0 bases, and 4 bases separated the two germline ends. Germline values: CDR1 DFQATT, CDR2 SNEGSKA (reference sequence). The CDR3 is 12 residues long.

The gene calls are TRBV19 and TRBJ1-4; possibly TRBD1 for D (5 bases). The V gene's germline CDR1 is LNHDA and CDR2 SQIVND (reference sequence). V was clipped by 3 bases and J by 6 bases, with 14 bases between them. This CDR3 spans 15 amino acids. The CDR3 is CASSIDTGRDEKLFF. CDR3 nucleotides: TGTGCCAGTAGTATTGACACGGGGCGGGATGAAAAACTGTTTTTT.

The V and J genes are TRBV5-6 and TRBJ2-7; perhaps D is TRBD1 or TRBD2 (6 bases each). Germline V gene sequence: CDR1 SGHDT, CDR2 YYEEEE. The CDR3 spans 11 residues. V was cut by 5 bases and J by 6 bases, with 9 bases left in between. The CDR3: CASRGGGEQYF. CDR3 DNA: TGTGCCAGCAGAGGGGGAGGCGAGCAGTACTTC. The variable domain in full, with the rest retrieved from reference TRBV5-6 and TRBJ2-7, is DAGVTQSPTHLIKTRGQQVTLRCSPKSGHDTVSWYQQALGQGPQFIFQYYEEEERQRGNFPDRFSGHQFPNYSSELNVNALLLGDSALYLCASRGGGEQYFGPGTRLTVT.

In this sample, this clonotype turned up many times. The CDR3 bases are TGTGCCAGCAGCGTAGCAGGACTAGGCACAGATACGCAGTATTTT. It codes for CASSVAGLGTDTQYF. The chain joins TRBV9 to TRBJ2-3, with 7 positions matching TRBD2. Trimming removed 0 bases from V and 1 base from J; junction bases left unmatched: 2. CDR3 size: 15 residues. CDR1 SGDLS and CDR2 YYNGEE come from the germline V gene.

This clonotype came up many times. CDR3 amino acids: CASRRLLAPYGYTF. The CDR3, as DNA: TGTGCCAGCCGCCGACTCCTTGCCCCCTATGGCTACACCTTC. This chain connects TRBV5-6 to TRBJ1-2; D is unresolved. CDR1 is SGHDT and CDR2 is YYEEEE in the germline V gene. CDR3 length equals 14 residues. V lost 7 bases and J 4 bases, leaving 17 bases between the germline ends.

This clonotype has ten or more counts. The chain is built from TRBV9 and TRBJ2-3; no reliable D call. Germline CDR1 is SGDLS and CDR2 is YYNGEE. V was shortened by 0 bases and J by 2 bases, with 10 bases between the two germline ends. The CDR3 spans 15 residues. The CDR3 DNA follows: TGTGCCAGCAGCGTAGGAGCCGTTAACACAGATACGCAGTATTTT. The encoded protein is CASSVGAVNTDTQYF. The variable domain in full, with the rest retrieved from reference TRBV9 and TRBJ2-3, is DSGVTQTPKHLITATGQRVTLRCSPRSGDLSVYWYQQSLDQGLQFLIQYYNGEERAKGNILERFSAQQFPDLHSELNLSSLELGDSALYFCASSVGAVNTDTQYFGPGTRLTVL.